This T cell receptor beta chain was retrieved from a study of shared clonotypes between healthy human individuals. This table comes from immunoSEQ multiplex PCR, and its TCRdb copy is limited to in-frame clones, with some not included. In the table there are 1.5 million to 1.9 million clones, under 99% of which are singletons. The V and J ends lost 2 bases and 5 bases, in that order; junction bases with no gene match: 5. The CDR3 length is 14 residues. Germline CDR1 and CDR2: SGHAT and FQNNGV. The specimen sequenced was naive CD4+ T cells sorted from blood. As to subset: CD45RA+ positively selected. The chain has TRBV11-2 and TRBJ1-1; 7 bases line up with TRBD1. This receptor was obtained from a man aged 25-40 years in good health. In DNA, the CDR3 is TGTGCCAGCAGCTTAAACAGGGGTGGAACTGAAGCTTTCTTT. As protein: CASSLNRGGTEAFF.